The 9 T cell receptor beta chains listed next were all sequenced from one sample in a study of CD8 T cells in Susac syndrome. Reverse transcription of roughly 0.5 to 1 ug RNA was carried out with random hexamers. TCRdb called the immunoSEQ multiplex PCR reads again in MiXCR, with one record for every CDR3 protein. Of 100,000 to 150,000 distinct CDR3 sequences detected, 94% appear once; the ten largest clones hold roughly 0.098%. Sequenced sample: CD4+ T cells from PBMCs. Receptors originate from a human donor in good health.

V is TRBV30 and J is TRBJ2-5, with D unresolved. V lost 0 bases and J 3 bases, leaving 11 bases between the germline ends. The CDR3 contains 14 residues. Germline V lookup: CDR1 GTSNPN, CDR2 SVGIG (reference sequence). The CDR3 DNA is TGTGCCTGGAGTGTATTGGCCAGGAAAGAGACCCAGTACTTC. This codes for CAWSVLARKETQYF.

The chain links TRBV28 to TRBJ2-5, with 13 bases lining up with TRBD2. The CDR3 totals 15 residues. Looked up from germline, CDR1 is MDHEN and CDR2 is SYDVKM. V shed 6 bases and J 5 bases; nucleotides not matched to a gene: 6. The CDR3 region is CASSSGLAGAETQYF. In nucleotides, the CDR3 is TGTGCCAGCAGCTCCGGACTAGCGGGGGCGGAGACCCAGTACTTC.

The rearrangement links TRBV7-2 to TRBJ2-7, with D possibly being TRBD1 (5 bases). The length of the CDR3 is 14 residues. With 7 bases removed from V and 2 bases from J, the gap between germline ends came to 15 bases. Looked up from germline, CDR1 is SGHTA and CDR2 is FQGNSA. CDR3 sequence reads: CASNDRSAAYEQYF. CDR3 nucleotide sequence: TGTGCCAGCAACGACAGATCAGCCGCCTACGAGCAGTACTTC.

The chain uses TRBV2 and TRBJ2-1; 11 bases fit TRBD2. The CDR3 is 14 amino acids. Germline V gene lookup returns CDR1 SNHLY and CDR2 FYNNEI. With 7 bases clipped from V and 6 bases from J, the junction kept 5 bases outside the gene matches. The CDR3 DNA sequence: TGTGCCAGCACCGGGACTAGCGGCGTCAATGAGCAGTTCTTC. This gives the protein CASTGTSGVNEQFF.

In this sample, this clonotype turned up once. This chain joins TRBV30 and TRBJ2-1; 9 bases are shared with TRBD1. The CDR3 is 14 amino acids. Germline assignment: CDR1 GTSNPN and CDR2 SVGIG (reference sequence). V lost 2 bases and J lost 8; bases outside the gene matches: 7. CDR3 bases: TGTGCCTGGAGTCGAACAGGGGGCGGTTATGAGCAGTTCTTC. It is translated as CAWSRTGGGYEQFF.

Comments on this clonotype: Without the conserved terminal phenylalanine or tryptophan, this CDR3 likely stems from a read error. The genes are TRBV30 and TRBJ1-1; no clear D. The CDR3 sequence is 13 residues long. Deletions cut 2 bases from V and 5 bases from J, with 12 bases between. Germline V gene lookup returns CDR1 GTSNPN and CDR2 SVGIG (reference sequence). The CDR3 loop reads CAWSSRRGTEAFL. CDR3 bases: TGTGCCTGGAGTAGTCGGCGTGGTACTGAAGCTTTCCTT.

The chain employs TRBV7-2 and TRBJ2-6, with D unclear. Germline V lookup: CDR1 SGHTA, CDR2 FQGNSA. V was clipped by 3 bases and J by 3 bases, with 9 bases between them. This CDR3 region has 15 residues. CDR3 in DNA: TGTGCCAGCAGCTTTGTGTTAGGTGGGGCCAACGTCCTGACTTTC. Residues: CASSFVLGGANVLTF.

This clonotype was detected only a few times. The CDR3 spells CASSYSIDTETQYF. CDR3 nucleotides: TGTGCCAGCAGTTACTCGATCGATACGGAGACCCAGTACTTC. The V gene is TRBV6-5, the J gene TRBJ2-5; D uncertain. This CDR3 contains 14 residues. Deletions cut 0 bases from V and 5 bases from J, with 10 bases between. In germline, CDR1 is MNHEY, CDR2 SVGAGI.

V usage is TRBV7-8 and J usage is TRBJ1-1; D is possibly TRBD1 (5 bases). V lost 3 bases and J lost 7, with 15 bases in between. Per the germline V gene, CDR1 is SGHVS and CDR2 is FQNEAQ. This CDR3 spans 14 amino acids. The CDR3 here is CASSFYRGYGEAFF. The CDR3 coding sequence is TGTGCCAGCAGCTTCTATAGGGGATATGGTGAAGCTTTCTTT.